The source of this TCR beta chain is a study of cytomegalovirus exposure and HLA in healthy donors. General observations from the study: Among the CMV-associated chains, a few were confirmed in vitro as specific for CMV antigens. Listed as cytomegalovirus-associated were around 160 TCR beta chains.

CDR1 and CDR2 from the germline V gene are SGHRS and YFSETQ. V trimming: 4 bases; J trimming: 7 bases; junction bases outside the gene matches: 14. This CDR3 has 16 residues. Sequencing was performed with immunoSEQ multiplex PCR; in TCRdb, only in-frame clones are kept and a portion is missing. Found here are 200,000 to 250,000 clones, roughly 90% of them singletons; the top ten hold around 12%. In the case of this clone: Its specificity is unknown.

Specimen: PBMCs. The V gene is TRBV5-1, the J gene TRBJ2-5, with 9 bases aligning to TRBD2. This clonotype was obtained from a man younger than 30 in good health and CMV-seropositive. The CDR3: CASSTTGTSSLGTQYF. The CDR3 DNA follows: TGCGCCAGCAGCACCACCGGGACTAGCTCACTTGGGACCCAGTACTTC. The full variable domain, with the rest looked up from reference TRBV5-1 and TRBJ2-5, is KAGVTQTPRYLIKTRGQQVTLSCSPISGHRSVSWYQQTPGQGLQFLFEYFSETQRNKGNFPGRFSGRQFSNSRSEMNVSTLELGDSALYLCASSTTGTSSLGTQYFGPGTRLLVL.